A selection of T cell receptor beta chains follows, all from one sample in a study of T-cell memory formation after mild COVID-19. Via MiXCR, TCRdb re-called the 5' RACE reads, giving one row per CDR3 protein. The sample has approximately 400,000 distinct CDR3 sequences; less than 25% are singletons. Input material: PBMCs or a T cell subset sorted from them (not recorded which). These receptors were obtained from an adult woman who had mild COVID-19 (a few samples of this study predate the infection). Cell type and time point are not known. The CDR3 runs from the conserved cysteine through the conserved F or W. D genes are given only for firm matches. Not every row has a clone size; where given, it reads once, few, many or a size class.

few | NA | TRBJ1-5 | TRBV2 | TGTGCCAGCAGTGAAATGGGGGGAAGCAATCAGCCCCAGCATTTT | CASSEMGGSNQPQHF
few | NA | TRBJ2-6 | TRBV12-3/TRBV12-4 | TGTGCCAGCAGTTTAGCGCCGTCTGCTCGATATGAAGCCAACGTCCTGACTTTC | CASSLAPSARYEANVLTF
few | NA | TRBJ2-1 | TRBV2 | TGTGCCAGCAGGGGGATAAGCTCCTACAATGAGCAGTTCTTC | CASRGISSYNEQFF
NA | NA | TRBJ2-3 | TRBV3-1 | TGTGCCAGCAGCCAAGGGGGGACATACACAGATACGCAGTATTTT | CASSQGGTYTDTQYF
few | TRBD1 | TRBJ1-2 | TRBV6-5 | TGTGCCAGCAGTCTTCAAACCGGGACAGGGGTCGATGGCTACACCTTC | CASSLQTGTGVDGYTF
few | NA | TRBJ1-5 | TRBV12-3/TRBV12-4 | TGTGCCAGCAGTTTTTGGGGGGAGTTCAATCAGCCCCAGCATTTT | CASSFWGEFNQPQHF
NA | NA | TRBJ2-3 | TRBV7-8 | TGTGCCAGCAGCTCCCCCCGGGTGGCGGAGAGCACAGATACGCAGTATTTT | CASSSPRVAESTDTQYF
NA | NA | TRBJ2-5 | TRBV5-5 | TGTGCCAGCAAAACCACAGGGTTAAAAGAGACCCAGTACTTC | CASKTTGLKETQYF
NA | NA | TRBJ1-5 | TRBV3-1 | TGTGCCAGCAGCCTGGGGATGGGGACCTTTCTACATTTT | CASSLGMGTFLHF
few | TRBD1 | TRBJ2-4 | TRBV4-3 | TGCGCCAGCAGCCAAGCTTTACCGGGACAGGGACATCGCTTAGCCAAAAACATTCAGTACTTC | CASSQALPGQGHRLAKNIQYF
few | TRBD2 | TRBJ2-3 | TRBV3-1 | TGTGCCAGCAGCCAAGCGGCTAGCGGGGGGGCACAAGATACGCAGTATTTT | CASSQAASGGAQDTQYF
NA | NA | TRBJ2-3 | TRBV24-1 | TGTGCCACCAGTTCGGATACAGATACGCAGTATTTT | CATSSDTDTQYF
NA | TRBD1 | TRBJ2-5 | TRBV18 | TGTGCCAGCTCACCACCCAGGGGGCGAGAAAGGGAGACCCAGTACTTC | CASSPPRGRERETQYF
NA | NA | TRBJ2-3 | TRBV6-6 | TGTGCCAGCGGAACGGACTTCACAGATACGCAGTATTTT | CASGTDFTDTQYF
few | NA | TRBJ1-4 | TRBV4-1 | TGCGCCAGCAGCCAAGGCGGGGGGAATGAAAAACTGTTTTTT | CASSQGGGNEKLFF
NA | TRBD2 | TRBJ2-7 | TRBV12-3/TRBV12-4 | TGTGCCAGCATGACTAGCGGGACTAGCTCCTACGAGCAGTACTTC | CASMTSGTSSYEQYF
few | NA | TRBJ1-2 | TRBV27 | TGTGCCAGCAGTTCACACAATAACTATGGCTACACCTTC | CASSSHNNYGYTF
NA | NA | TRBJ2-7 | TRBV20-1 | TGCAGTCATGCTAGGTTGGCGGGGCGGTACGAGCAGTACTTC | CSHARLAGRYEQYF
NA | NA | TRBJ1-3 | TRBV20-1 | TGCAGTGCTAGAGATGGGGGGAATGCTGGAAACACCATATATTTT | CSARDGGNAGNTIYF
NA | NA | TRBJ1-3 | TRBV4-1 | TGCGCCAGCAGCCTTATACGGACGGCTGGAAACACCATATATTTT | CASSLIRTAGNTIYF
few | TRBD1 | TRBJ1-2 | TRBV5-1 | TGCGCCAGCAGCTCCGACAGGGCAATTGATGGCTACACCTTC | CASSSDRAIDGYTF
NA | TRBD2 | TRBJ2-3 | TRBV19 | TGTGCCAGTAGTGAATTAGCGGGAGCCCTCACAGATACGCAGTATTTT | CASSELAGALTDTQYF
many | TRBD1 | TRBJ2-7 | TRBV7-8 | TGTGCCAGCAGCTTGGGGACAGCCTCCTACGAGCAGTACTTC | CASSLGTASYEQYF
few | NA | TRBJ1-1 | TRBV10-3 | TGTGCCATCAAGGCCCCTGGGGTATCTGAAGCTTTCTTT | CAIKAPGVSEAFF
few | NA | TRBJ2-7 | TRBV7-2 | TGTGCCAGCAGCTTGGTAGGCCCTTTGGAGGAGCAGTACTTC | CASSLVGPLEEQYF
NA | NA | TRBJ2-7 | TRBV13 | TGTGCCAGCAGTGTATATCTCCACTACGAGCAGTACTTC | CASSVYLHYEQYF
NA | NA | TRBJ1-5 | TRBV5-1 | TGCGCCAGCAGCCCCAGGCCGGGAGTGGTAGAGCCCCAGCATTTT | CASSPRPGVVEPQHF
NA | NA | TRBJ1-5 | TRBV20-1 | TGCAGTGCTAGTCAGGGTCTCGGCAATCAGCCCCAGCATTTT | CSASQGLGNQPQHF
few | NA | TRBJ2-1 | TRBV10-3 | TGTGCCATCAGTGAGTCCATCAGTGGGGCAGGGGTTTTTCTCGATGAGCAGTTCTTC | CAISESISGAGVFLDEQFF
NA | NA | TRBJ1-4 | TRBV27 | TGTGCCAGCAGTTTATCTTACCCGGGACGGGATGAAAAACTGTTTTTT | CASSLSYPGRDEKLFF
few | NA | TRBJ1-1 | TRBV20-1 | TGCAGTGCTATGAGAGTCAGCTTACACACTGAAGCTTTCTTT | CSAMRVSLHTEAFF
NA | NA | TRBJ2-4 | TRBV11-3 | TGTGCCAGCAGCCCCGGCGGCGGGGTAGCCAAAAACATTCAGTACTTC | CASSPGGGVAKNIQYF
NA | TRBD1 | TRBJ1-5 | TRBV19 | TGTGCCAGTAGTATGACAGGGGCAAATCAGCCCCAGCATTTT | CASSMTGANQPQHF
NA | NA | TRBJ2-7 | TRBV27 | TGTGCCAGCAGCGGGGGCAGCCGGGGGGAGCAGTACTTC | CASSGGSRGEQYF
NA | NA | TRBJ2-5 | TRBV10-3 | TGTGCCATCAGTGAGTCGGACATCCAAGAGACCCAGTACTTC | CAISESDIQETQYF
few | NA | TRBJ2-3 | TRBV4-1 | TGCGCCAGCAGCCAAGTGGCTAGCGAAGATACGCAGTATTTT | CASSQVASEDTQYF
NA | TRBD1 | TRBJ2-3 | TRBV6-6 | TGTGCCAGTGCCGGGACAGGGGTGCATTCTAGCACAGATACGCAGTATTTT | CASAGTGVHSSTDTQYF
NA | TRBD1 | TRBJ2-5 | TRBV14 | TGTGCCAGCAGGGGGACAGTCCAAGAGACCCAGTACTTC | CASRGTVQETQYF
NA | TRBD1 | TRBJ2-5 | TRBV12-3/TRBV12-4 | TGTGCCAGCAGCCAAGGGACAGGGTCGGCAGAGACCCAGTACTTC | CASSQGTGSAETQYF
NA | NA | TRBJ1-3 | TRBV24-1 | TGTGCCACCAGTGACTTCTCTGGAAACACCATATATTTT | CATSDFSGNTIYF
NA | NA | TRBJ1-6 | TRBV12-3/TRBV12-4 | TGTGCCAGCAGTTTTACAGGGCCCTCTTATTCCCTCCACTTT | CASSFTGPSYSLHF
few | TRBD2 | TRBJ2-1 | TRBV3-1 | TGTGCCAGCAGCCTCCGCGCAGGGAGGGGCAATGAGCAGTTCTTC | CASSLRAGRGNEQFF
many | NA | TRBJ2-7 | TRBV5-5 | TGTGCCAGCAGCTTGGCGGCCAATACCGAGCAGTACTTC | CASSLAANTEQYF
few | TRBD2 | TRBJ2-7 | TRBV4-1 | TGCGCCAGCAGGCATACCCCCGGGACTAGCGGCTACGAGCAGTACTTC | CASRHTPGTSGYEQYF
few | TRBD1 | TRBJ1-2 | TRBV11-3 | TGTGCCAGCAGCTTCCGTTCAGGGGGTGGCTACACCTTC | CASSFRSGGGYTF
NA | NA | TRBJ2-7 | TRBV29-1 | TGCAGCGCCAAGGGACCGTTAACCTACGAGCAGTACTTC | CSAKGPLTYEQYF
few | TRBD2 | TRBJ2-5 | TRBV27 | TGTGCCAGCAGTTTAGCGGGAGGTTACGGAGAGACCCAGTACTTC | CASSLAGGYGETQYF
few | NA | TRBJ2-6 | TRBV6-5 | TGTGCCAGCAGAAGCGATGGGGCCAACGTCCTGACTTTC | CASRSDGANVLTF
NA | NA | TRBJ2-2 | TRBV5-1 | TGCGCCAGCAGCTGGGCGCCTTCGAACACCGGGGAGCTGTTTTTT | CASSWAPSNTGELFF
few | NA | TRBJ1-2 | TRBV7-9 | TGTGCCAGCAGCTTAGTAGAGACCGACTATGGCTACACCTTC | CASSLVETDYGYTF